This T cell receptor beta chain was profiled in a study of circulating CD8 cells and anti-PD-1 response in melanoma (dated by TCRdb to 2018 to 2021). Regarding the complete study: Nivolumab was administered to patients intravenously at 3 mg/kg every 2 weeks. Patients with complete or partial responses were classified as responders; those with stable or progressive disease (RECIST v1.1) as non-responders. On on-treatment samples, PD-1 was detected using a biotinylated anti-human IgG4 antibody. A total of 11 melanoma patients were included in the TCR repertoire analysis, 4 of them responders and 7 non-responders. Of the 13 patients in the melanoma cohort, seven received anti-PD-1 as first-line therapy and six had prior targeted therapy or immunotherapy. The full study reports these points: Only baseline and M1 samples, drawn from a small cohort with few responders, went into the published TCR repertoire comparisons. The DNEG repertoire had the highest diversity, the PD-1 and DPOS repertoires had similar and higher clonality, and the TIGIT repertoires had the lowest diversity. Between subsets, repertoires were largely private, with fewer than 7% of TRB clonotypes shared at M1, and the highest sharing was seen between DPOS and TIGIT. Both treatment-naive and previously treated patients were included in the cohort, and this mixing was noted by the authors as something that could influence results. Because tumor material could not be accessed, tumor reactivity was instead assessed with peptide assays on expanded sorted subsets. Because material was limited, experiments were generally done without replicates.

The reads were generated on a NextSeq 500. The QIAseq Immune Repertoire RNA Library Kit, Human TCR Panel, was used to prepare TCR libraries from approximately 16 ng of total RNA. The TCR libraries were sequenced on an Illumina NextSeq using a Mid Output V2 kit and asymmetric 261x41 paired-end reads. Every TCR library was diluted down to roughly 4 nM, then pooled, denatured and loaded at about 0.9 pM. As for the original processing: TCR FASTQ files were processed in the QIAGEN GeneGlobe Data Analysis Center, and downstream analysis was performed in R 3.5.2. Clonality was calculated as one minus Shannon entropy normalized by the log of the number of unique productive sequences. Within each subset, Fisher exact tests at 5% FDR identified TRA or TRB clonotypes differing in abundance between baseline and M1. Differentially abundant clonotypes were grouped as emerging, expanding, contracting or non-expanding/contracting. Morisita's overlap index was used to measure how much repertoires overlapped between patients. The public reads were run again by TCRdb, first through fastp at Q25 and then through MiXCR, and only productive beta chains were kept. A single entry per CDR3 protein holds the most common genes and DNA from its merged rows. Here the V and J calls rest on TCRdb's processing, not on the authors' analysis. The sample has about 790 distinct CDR3 sequences on record, about 13% of them singletons. Roughly 50% of the sample is held by the ten biggest clonotypes.

Four subsets defined by PD-1 and/or TIGIT were sorted from live CD3+CD8+TCRalphabeta+ cells on a BD FACSAria II cell sorter. Circulating CD8 T cells were sorted into four subsets by PD-1 and TIGIT expression to characterize their relevance to anti-PD-1 therapy response. From each sorted CD8 T-cell subset, both TCR alpha and TCR beta chains were sequenced. Peripheral blood was drawn before the first anti-PD-1 injection and after two and four injections. Ficoll gradient centrifugation was used to isolate PBMCs right away. Until use, PBMCs were kept cryopreserved in liquid nitrogen in RPMI containing 20% FCS and roughly 9.5% DMSO. After thawing, PBMCs were stained with a viability dye and with antibodies against CD3, CD8alpha, TCRalphabeta, PD-1 and TIGIT. The RNeasy Kit was used to extract total RNA, and all samples had a RIN greater than 7. This clonotype is medium-sized (0.01 to 0.1%). Its binding antigen is unknown. Base qualities are missing; no much larger clone stands one base away.

This TCR derives from a human donor with melanoma. The specimen comprised CD8+ T cells from PBMCs, sampled at baseline or after one month of anti-PD-1 therapy (not recorded which).

The CDR3 region has the sequence CASSLAGQGYYEQYF. The DNA sequence follows: TGTGCCAGCAGCTTAGCGGGACAAGGCTATTACGAGCAGTACTTC. In this chain, TRBV7-2 is recombined with TRBJ2-7; the D gene is possibly TRBD1, with 6 bases matching. V is cut by 0 bases and J by 4 bases, and the space between the germline ends is 13 bases. Taken from the germline V gene, the CDR1 and CDR2 loops are SGHTA and FQGNSA. Its CDR3 holds 15 amino acids, cysteine through phenylalanine. The entry retains the CDR3 DNA only, 45 bases that are in frame from base 1.